The rows below give T cell receptor beta chains drawn from one sample of a study of blood T cell repertoires in COVID-19. Sequencing was performed with immunoSEQ multiplex PCR; in TCRdb, only in-frame clones are kept and a portion is missing. The sample gives about 48,000 clones, 85% to 90% of which show up once; 5.9% is in the top ten. Sequencing was performed on peripheral blood. These receptor sequences come from a woman aged 55-70 years with acute or convalescent COVID-19. CDR3s include the opening cysteine and the closing phenylalanine or tryptophan. A D gene is named only where the DNA matches it firmly. Clone size is shown for a subset of rows, as once, few, many or a class of expanded clone.

v_gene,d_gene,abundance,j_gene,CDR3nt,CDR3aa
TRBV27,-,-,TRBJ2-6,TGTGCCAGCAGTTCGGGTGGAAGGGGCGTAGACTCTGGGGCCAACGTCCTGACTTTC,CASSSGGRGVDSGANVLTF
TRBV18,TRBD1,-,TRBJ2-7,TGTGCCAGCTCGACAGGGGGTAGGTACGAGCAGTACTTC,CASSTGGRYEQYF
TRBV2,-,-,TRBJ1-2,TGTGCCAGCACGATCAGGGTGACCAACTATGGCTACACCTTC,CASTIRVTNYGYTF
TRBV20-1,TRBD2,-,TRBJ2-1,TGCAGTGCTAGTATAAGCGGGGGGGCCAATGAGCAGTTCTTC,CSASISGGANEQFF
TRBV20-1,-,-,TRBJ1-5,TGCAGTGCTAGTCCAGAAGATCAGCCCCAGCATTTT,CSASPEDQPQHF
TRBV4-3,TRBD1,-,TRBJ2-2,TGCGCCAGCAGCCGGAGTCTCCCGGGACAGGGGGCCGGGGAGCTGTTTTTT,CASSRSLPGQGAGELFF
TRBV12-3/TRBV12-4,-,-,TRBJ1-4,TGTGCCAGCAAAATCTCCGGGGAGGAAAAACTGTTTTTT,CASKISGEEKLFF
TRBV4-1,-,-,TRBJ1-2,TGCGCCAGCAGCCAAGATTACCAGACTAACTATGGCTACACCTTC,CASSQDYQTNYGYTF
TRBV6-2/TRBV6-3,TRBD2,-,TRBJ2-1,TGTGCCAGCAGTTACGCCGGCGGACTAGCCCTACGGGGTGAGCAGTTCTTC,CASSYAGGLALRGEQFF
TRBV20-1,-,-,TRBJ2-7,TGCAGTGCTAGTTCTGGAGTCTACGAGCAGTACTTC,CSASSGVYEQYF
TRBV7-6,TRBD1,-,TRBJ2-3,TGTGCCAGCAGCTCCACTTCGGGACAGCTCTTAGATACGCAGTATTTT,CASSSTSGQLLDTQYF
TRBV10-2,-,-,TRBJ2-7,TGCGCCAGCAGAAGAGGGAAAACGGACGAGCAGTACTTC,CASRRGKTDEQYF
TRBV7-2,-,few,TRBJ1-2,TGTGCCAGCAGCGAAATAGCGGGGCCCGGCTATGGCTACACCTTC,CASSEIAGPGYGYTF
TRBV7-3,-,-,TRBJ2-2,TGTGCCAGCAGCTTAATCCCCAGGGGCATCGGGGAGCTGTTTTTT,CASSLIPRGIGELFF
TRBV12-3/TRBV12-4,-,-,TRBJ2-5,TGTGCCAGCAGGGGGGTAGGGGGAAAGACCCAGTACTTC,CASRGVGGKTQYF
TRBV6-5,-,-,TRBJ2-3,TGTGCCAGCCAGTACCCCCCTCCCACAGATACGCAGTATTTT,CASQYPPPTDTQYF
TRBV11-3,-,few,TRBJ2-3,TGTGCCAGCAGCTCGGGGGGCGGCCAGTCAGATACGCAGTATTTT,CASSSGGGQSDTQYF
TRBV9,TRBD1,few,TRBJ2-7,TGTGCCAGCAGCGAAGGACAGGGAAGCGAGCAGTACTTC,CASSEGQGSEQYF
TRBV6-1,TRBD1,-,TRBJ1-4,TGTGCCAGCAGTGTCGGTAGGGACAGGGGGGACGAAAAACTGTTTTTT,CASSVGRDRGDEKLFF
TRBV7-6,-,-,TRBJ2-1,TGTGCCAGCAGCCAGACTCGAGACCCTTACAATGAGCAGTTCTTC,CASSQTRDPYNEQFF
TRBV9,TRBD2,-,TRBJ2-5,TGTGCCAGCAGCGTTGGACTAGGTGAAGAGACCCAGTACTTC,CASSVGLGEETQYF
TRBV3-1/TRBV3-2,-,-,TRBJ2-5,TGTGCCAGCAGCCAAGCGATGGCGGGCCAAGAGACCCAGTACTTC,CASSQAMAGQETQYF
TRBV7-6,-,-,TRBJ2-2,TGTGCCAGCACCGGGAATGCCCAGGGTCTCGGGAGCACCGGGGAGCTGTTTTTT,CASTGNAQGLGSTGELFF
TRBV27,-,-,TRBJ1-5,TGTGCCAGCAGTCTGGTGGGCCCGCCTGGGAATCAGCCCCAGCATTTT,CASSLVGPPGNQPQHF
TRBV5-1,TRBD1,once,TRBJ1-2,TGCGCCAGCAGTCTATCGGGACAGGGGGCGGGATACGGCTACACCTTC,CASSLSGQGAGYGYTF
TRBV5-4,TRBD1,-,TRBJ2-3,TGTGCCAGCAGCCAATTACAGGGGGCGATAGCAGATACGCAGTATTTT,CASSQLQGAIADTQYF
TRBV7-2,TRBD2,-,TRBJ2-7,TGTGCCAGCAGCCCGGAGCGGGGGAACTACGAGCAGTACTTC,CASSPERGNYEQYF
TRBV4-1,-,-,TRBJ2-2,TGCGCCAGCAGCCGACCCATCCAGGGATTGAAAGAGAACACCGGGGAGCTGTTTTTT,CASSRPIQGLKENTGELFF
TRBV4-3,-,many,TRBJ1-3,TGCGCCAGCAGCCAAGATTTGGGGCTAGGCTCTGGAAACACCATATATTTT,CASSQDLGLGSGNTIYF
TRBV6-5,-,-,TRBJ2-5,TGTGCCAGCGTGAGAGGCTCGGAAGAGACCCAGTACTTC,CASVRGSEETQYF
TRBV7-9,-,-,TRBJ2-1,TGTGCCAGCAGTGATAGTCCCATCTCCTACAATGAGCAGTTCTTC,CASSDSPISYNEQFF
TRBV5-4,-,-,TRBJ2-5,TGTGCCAGCAGCTTGGGGGGAGGACGAGAGACCCAGTACTTC,CASSLGGGRETQYF
TRBV11-2,TRBD1,-,TRBJ2-2,TGTGCCAGCAGCCTCCGGGACAGGGGATATGCCGGGGAGCTGTTTTTT,CASSLRDRGYAGELFF
TRBV5-1,TRBD1,-,TRBJ1-1,TGCGCCAGCAGCCTGTTACAGGGGGGGAACACTGAAGCTTTCTTT,CASSLLQGGNTEAFF
TRBV5-5,TRBD2,-,TRBJ2-7,TGTGCCAGCAGCTTGACTAGCGGGACATCCGAGCAGTACTTC,CASSLTSGTSEQYF
TRBV9,-,-,TRBJ2-3,TGTGCCAGCAGCGGGCGGGCCTTCACAGATACGCAGTATTTT,CASSGRAFTDTQYF
TRBV11-2,TRBD1,-,TRBJ1-4,TGTGCCAGCAGCTTAGGACAGGGTGGTGAAAAACTGTTTTTT,CASSLGQGGEKLFF
TRBV5-6,-,-,TRBJ1-3,TGTGCCAGCAGCTTCGAGGGAGTGTGGGGTCCTGGAAACACCATATATTTT,CASSFEGVWGPGNTIYF
TRBV27,TRBD2,-,TRBJ2-7,TGTGCCAGCAGTTCCGTCATTAGCGGGGGGGGGCTATACGAGCAGTACTTC,CASSSVISGGGLYEQYF
TRBV7-8,TRBD2,-,TRBJ2-5,TGTGCCAGCAGCCGCCGACTAGCGGGGGGGCCTTCTCAAGAGACCCAGTACTTC,CASSRRLAGGPSQETQYF
TRBV9,TRBD1,-,TRBJ1-2,TGTGCCAGCAGCCGTCACCAGGGACAGGGGTTAAGACTTAACTATGGCTACACCTTC,CASSRHQGQGLRLNYGYTF
TRBV3-1/TRBV3-2,-,few,TRBJ2-7,TGTGCCAGCAGCCAAGGTCTTTACGAGCAGTACTTC,CASSQGLYEQYF
TRBV15,-,-,TRBJ1-2,TGTGCCACCAGCAGAGAGAGGAAAAACTATGGCTACACCTTC,CATSRERKNYGYTF
TRBV2,TRBD1,-,TRBJ1-5,TGTGCCAGCAGACAGGGGCTGGGCAATCAGCCCCAGCATTTT,CASRQGLGNQPQHF
TRBV5-1,TRBD1,-,TRBJ1-4,TGCGCCAGCAGCCTCTACCCAACCCGGACAGGGGTGGGTCAGAATGAAAAACTGTTTTTT,CASSLYPTRTGVGQNEKLFF
TRBV3-1/TRBV3-2,-,few,TRBJ2-6,TGTGCCAGCAGCCAAGGAGGGCCCGTCAGCTCTGGGGCCAACGTCCTGACTTTC,CASSQGGPVSSGANVLTF
TRBV5-1,-,-,TRBJ2-1,TGCGCCAGCAGCGACTCCCCTCCCTACAATGAGCAGTTCTTC,CASSDSPPYNEQFF
TRBV5-1,TRBD2,-,TRBJ2-7,TGCGCCAGCAGCCTAGGACTAGCGGGAGGGGAGCAGTACTTC,CASSLGLAGGEQYF
TRBV6-5,-,-,TRBJ1-5,TGTGCCAGCAGTAGGACAGCCCATAGCAATCAGCCCCAGCATTTT,CASSRTAHSNQPQHF
TRBV4-2,-,-,TRBJ2-3,TGTGCCAGCAGCCAAGATCGCCTAGCTACTAGCACAGATACGCAGTATTTT,CASSQDRLATSTDTQYF
TRBV12-5,TRBD2,-,TRBJ2-3,TGTGCTAGTGGACCTAGCGGACACAGCACAGATACGCAGTATTTT,CASGPSGHSTDTQYF